These 20 T cell receptor beta chains came from one sample sequenced in a study of T cells in Graves' hyperthyroidism and ophthalmopathy. The CDR3 regions of TCR beta were amplified from RNA transcripts. RT-PCR in the first round (using the HTBI primer set) targeted the TCR CDR3. TCRdb re-called the multiplex PCR reads with MiXCR, one entry per CDR3 protein. The sample shows 400,000 to 500,000 distinct CDR3 sequences, roughly 15% of them seen only once. Sequences were obtained from blood. The source of these receptors is a woman between 18 and 30 years old with Graves' hyperthyroidism.

This clonotype turned up a few times. The chain combines TRBV24-1 with TRBJ1-6; D ambiguous. V was trimmed by 12 bases and J by 0 bases, leaving 14 bases between them. This CDR3 contains 15 residues. CDR1 is KGHDR, CDR2 SFDVKD, per germline. CDR3 residues: CAARLQSSYNSPLHF. In DNA form, the CDR3 reads TGTGCCGCTCGACTACAAAGCTCCTATAATTCACCCCTCCACTTT.

This clonotype has a handful of counts. V is TRBV9 and J is TRBJ2-7; D is perhaps TRBD2 (5 bases). Trimming took off 4 bases at V and 0 bases at J, with 14 bases between the two ends. This CDR3 is 15 amino acids long. Germline-derived CDR1 and CDR2 are SGDLS and YYNGEE. The CDR3 spells CASSPSGTNSYEQYF. CDR3 sequence (DNA): TGTGCCAGCAGCCCCAGCGGAACAAACTCCTACGAGCAGTACTTC.

The gene calls are TRBV7-9 and TRBJ2-3, with 8 bases identical to TRBD1. This CDR3 contains 18 residues. V was clipped by 5 bases and J by 4 bases; unmatched bases: 17. Germline CDR1 reads SEHNR; CDR2 reads FQNEAQ (reference sequence). The DNA of the CDR3 is TGTGCCAGCAGCCCCGGCGGCCTGGACAGGGTCTTCGCAGATACGCAGTATTTT. Translating gives CASSPGGLDRVFADTQYF. Filled out from reference TRBV7-9 and TRBJ2-3, the complete variable domain reads DTGVSQNPRHKITKRGQNVTFRCDPISEHNRLYWYRQTLGQGPEFLTYFQNEAQLEKSRLLSDRFSAERPKGSFSTLEIQRTEQGDSAMYLCASSPGGLDRVFADTQYFGPGTRLTVL.

This clonotype has just a few counts. The chain links TRBV13 to TRBJ2-1; D is perhaps TRBD1 (5 bases). The germline V gene has CDR1 PRHDT and CDR2 FYEKMQ (reference sequence). With 5 bases removed from V and 7 bases from J, the gap between germline ends came to 9 bases. The CDR3 contains 12 residues. CDR3 loop: CASSPKGNEQFF. The CDR3 coding sequence is TGTGCCAGCAGCCCTAAGGGGAATGAGCAGTTCTTC.

As regards this clonotype: A much larger clone sits a single nucleotide away, making a read error possible. The chain has TRBV6-5 and TRBJ2-3; D is undetermined. The CDR3 length is 13 residues. V was shortened by 2 bases and J by 0 bases, with 3 bases between the two germline ends. Per germline, CDR1 MNHEY and CDR2 SVGAGI. CDR3 DNA sequence: TGTGCCAGCAGTTACCCTAGCACAGATACGCAGTATTTT. Translated, it gives CASSYPSTDTQYF.

The chain joins TRBV6-2 or TRBV6-3 to TRBJ2-7; 8 bases align to TRBD1. The CDR3 extends over 15 amino acids. V trimming: 7 bases; J trimming: 4 bases; junction bases outside the gene matches: 12. Per germline, CDR1 MNHEY and CDR2 SVGEGT. The CDR3 DNA is TGTGCCAGCACCATGGACAGGGCCAGCCTTTACGAGCAGTACTTC. Its protein product is CASTMDRASLYEQYF.

The V call is TRBV5-1, the J call TRBJ1-2; no clear D gene. Trimming pared 4 bases from V and 4 bases from J, leaving 14 bases between. The CDR3 covers 14 residues. The germline CDR1 and CDR2 sequences are SGHRS and YFSETQ. Written as DNA, the CDR3 is TGCGCCAGCAGCAATCCGGGAATGACCTATGGCTACACCTTC. It yields the protein CASSNPGMTYGYTF.

This clonotype came up a few times. The chain recombines TRBV12-3 or TRBV12-4 with TRBJ2-5; 13 nucleotides align to TRBD2. After removal of 5 bases from V and 2 bases from J, the junction contained 11 bases not matched to a gene. This CDR3 contains 18 residues. CDR3 DNA sequence: TGTGCCAGCAGTCTGGGACTAGCGGGGAAACGGGTTCAAGAGACCCAGTACTTC. Protein sequence: CASSLGLAGKRVQETQYF.

This clonotype was recorded many times. The junction does not match germline at one end; this may be a read error. The chain has TRBV28 and TRBJ2-5; 8 bases map to TRBD1. CDR3 size: 16 residues. In germline, CDR1 is MDHEN, CDR2 SYDVKM. This CDR3 is CSCRALTGAYGETQYF. The CDR3 DNA reads TGCTCCTGTCGGGCCCTGACAGGGGCCTATGGAGAGACCCAGTACTTC.

This clonotype was counted many times. The chain is built from TRBV20-1 and TRBJ1-6; 7 bases align to TRBD1. CDR1 and CDR2 from the germline V gene are DFQATT and SNEGSKA (reference sequence). CDR3 length: 15 amino acids. Losses at the gene ends were 6 bases for V and 7 bases for J; bases not matched to a gene: 12. CDR3 sequence: CSAREQGTPNSPLHF. CDR3 DNA sequence: TGCAGTGCCAGGGAACAGGGGACGCCGAATTCACCCCTCCACTTT.

The genes are TRBV28 and TRBJ1-1; D call uncertain. V shed 6 bases and J shed 4 bases, with 24 bases lying between them. The CDR3 has 17 residues. The V gene's germline CDR1 is MDHEN and CDR2 SYDVKM. The CDR3 reads CASSLYPGIGPGTEAFF. The CDR3 region has the DNA TGTGCCAGCAGCCTCTACCCGGGAATAGGTCCGGGCACTGAAGCTTTCTTT.

This clonotype was seen repeatedly, ten times or more. This rearrangement joins TRBV12-3 or TRBV12-4 to TRBJ2-3, with TRBD2 matching over 8 bases. The J segment lost 6 bases and the V segment lost 5 bases, leaving 10 bases of the junction unmatched. This CDR3 has 15 residues. The CDR3 sequence is CASSPPAGVIDTQYF. In DNA form, the CDR3 reads TGTGCCAGCAGTCCCCCAGCGGGAGTGATCGATACGCAGTATTTT.

This clonotype was seen ten or more times. The V and J genes are TRBV5-4 and TRBJ2-5, with 9 bases identical to TRBD1. V lost 6 bases to trimming and J lost 3 bases; unmatched junction nucleotides: 3. Germline assignment: CDR1 SGHNT and CDR2 YYREEE (reference sequence). The CDR3 totals 13 residues. The DNA of the CDR3 is TGTGCCAGCACCGGGACAGGGAAAGAGACCCAGTACTTC. This gives the protein CASTGTGKETQYF.

In this sample, this clonotype turned up many times. V gene TRBV20-1 combines with J gene TRBJ2-5; 10 nucleotides line up with TRBD2. The CDR3 consists of 19 residues. CDR1 is DFQATT, CDR2 SNEGSKA, per germline (reference sequence). V shed 0 bases, J shed 2 bases, and the junction held 15 bases outside the gene matches. CDR3 DNA sequence: TGCAGTGCTAGAGATGGGGCACTAGCGGGAAGAGGACGGCAAGAGACCCAGTACTTC. Its protein is CSARDGALAGRGRQETQYF.

This clonotype was counted a few times. This chain uses TRBV20-1 with TRBJ2-3; TRBD1 matches 7 bases. Germline-derived CDR1 and CDR2 are DFQATT and SNEGSKA (reference sequence). CDR3 length: 12 amino acids. V dropped 4 bases and J dropped 2; count of bases not matched to a gene: 0. The CDR3 sequence is CSAKGATDTQYF. The DNA of the CDR3 is TGCAGTGCTAAGGGGGCCACAGATACGCAGTATTTT.

This clonotype was seen a few times. V is TRBV13 and J is TRBJ2-3, with TRBD2 identical over 7 bases. Germline V gene data show CDR1 as PRHDT and CDR2 as FYEKMQ (reference sequence). J was trimmed by 4 bases and V by 5 bases; bases with no gene match: 21. The CDR3 has 19 residues. CDR3 sequence (DNA): TGTGCCAGCAGCGTAAACCGTGGCCTCGGGACTATTCCTCCAGATACGCAGTATTTT. Encoded protein: CASSVNRGLGTIPPDTQYF.

This clonotype has a count of ten or more. The chain recombines TRBV28 with TRBJ1-4; weak D call: TRBD1 (5 bases). The CDR3 is made up of 15 amino acids. V lost 4 bases to trimming and J lost 3 bases, with 12 bases between them. Germline loops: CDR1 MDHEN, CDR2 SYDVKM. The DNA for the CDR3 is TGTGCCAGCAGTTCAAACGGGACTCCTAATGAAAAACTGTTTTTT. This translates into CASSSNGTPNEKLFF.

The table lists this clonotype with a few counts. The gene calls are TRBV29-1 and TRBJ2-1; 7 bases agree with TRBD1. Trimming at V came to 8 bases and at J to 9 bases, leaving 10 bases not matched to a gene. The CDR3 runs 12 residues. CDR1 is SQVTM, CDR2 ANQGSEA, per germline. The CDR3 DNA follows: TGCAGCTCCCCGACAGGGATAGTTGAGCAGTTCTTC. Translated, it gives CSSPTGIVEQFF.

About this clonotype: Given the absence of the conserved phenylalanine or tryptophan at the CDR3 end, a read error is likely. It is unclear where the CDR3 begins or ends on the DNA, so no DNA is shown, and the CDR3 is as TCRdb lists it. The chain employs TRBV30 and TRBJ2-5; the table gives TRBD2 as D, unverified against the DNA. The V gene's germline CDR1 is GTSNPN and CDR2 SVGIG (reference sequence). Counting both end residues, the CDR3 totals 16 amino acids. Here the CDR3 reads CAWSAMGGLAGGPKYV.

In its sample, this clonotype was seen a few times. This chain connects TRBV11-3 to TRBJ2-2; 12 nucleotides match TRBD2. V shed 7 bases and J 7 bases; nucleotides not matched to a gene: 7. This CDR3 region has 15 residues. The germline V gene has CDR1 SGHNT and CDR2 YENEEA. CDR3 sequence: CASNKLAGGNGELFF. The DNA for the CDR3 is TGTGCCAGCAACAAACTAGCGGGAGGAAACGGGGAGCTGTTTTTT.